This T cell receptor beta chain was obtained from a study of OX40 agonist ivuxolimab in advanced cancers. The overall study: Three patients showed partial responses: one hepatocellular carcinoma and two cutaneous melanoma cases. Points from the study as a whole: In a subset of nonresponders, normalized T-cell clonal expansion was also low. Averaged across samples, CD8+ T cells carried more expanded clones than CD4+ did.

The assay was immunoSEQ multiplex PCR, and TCRdb's table has in-frame clones only and misses some. The sample records roughly 90,000 clones, roughly 88% being singletons. Trimming pared 0 bases from V and 0 bases from J, leaving 15 bases between. This CDR3 has 18 residues. Germline CDR1 reads LNHNV; CDR2 reads YYDKDF (reference sequence). This clone showed up just once. Antigen specificity is unknown. This TCR was recovered from an adult with an advanced solid tumor such as melanoma, head and neck, liver or kidney cancer. The chain joins TRBV15 to TRBJ1-3, with D maybe TRBD1 (5 bases). This specimen consisted of CD4+ or CD8+ T cells sorted from blood, obtained in a trial of the OX40 agonist ivuxolimab. CDR3 residues: CATSRDPQGVISGNTIYF. The CDR3 coding sequence is TGTGCCACCAGCAGAGATCCGCAGGGTGTTATCTCTGGAAACACCATATATTTT.